What follows is one T cell receptor (beta chain) and its context. Its antigen is currently unknown. Trimming took 0 bases from V and 2 from J; bases not matched to a gene: 2. Germline V gene sequence: CDR1 ENHRY, CDR2 SYGVKD. The CDR3 is 15 amino acids. This sample is part of a study of cytomegalovirus exposure and HLA in healthy donors. Study outcomes and limitations: A later analysis reportedly found fewer N-insertions in an Asian-associated ancestry cluster than the roughly 670-donor mean. In a later analysis, DRB1 alleles had the most associated TCRs; HLA-C alleles the fewest.

The PCR made use of 60 Vbeta and 13 Jbeta primers. Sequencing used immunoSEQ multiplex PCR; TCRdb keeps in-frame clones, though not all of them. The table includes about 140,000 clones, around 85% detected once. Sequenced material: PBMCs. The rearrangement links TRBV10-3 to TRBJ1-1; 8 positions agree with TRBD1. The sequence came from a man in his forties or fifties in good health and CMV-seropositive. The CDR3 nucleotides read TGTGCCATCAGTGAGTCCCCAGGGGGCAACACTGAAGCTTTCTTT. This translates into CAISESPGGNTEAFF.